The 2 T cell receptor beta chains reported below all come from one sample, sequenced in a study of regulatory T cells in long-lasting Graves disease. The time point is: newly diagnosed GD, antithyroid drugs for less than 3 months. With RNA extracted from PBMCs as input, the TCR library was made. Through Arm-PCR of CDR3 regions and iRepertoire HTBI primers, TCR beta libraries were built. In TCRdb, the multiplex PCR reads were re-called with MiXCR into one record per CDR3 protein. The sample yields around 360,000 distinct CDR3 sequences, about a sixth seen once. The same data also contributed to another study, on T cells in Graves' hyperthyroidism and ophthalmopathy.

This sample comprised peripheral blood mononuclear cells (PBMCs), obtained at new diagnosis, from a patient treated with antithyroid drugs. The receptors derive from a woman younger than 35 with Graves disease.

On this clonotype itself: A much larger clone sits a single nucleotide away, making a read error possible. The J gene is TRBJ2-3, the V gene TRBV30; perhaps TRBD1 as D (5 bases). The J call may not be correct, given that the DNA end is closer to TRBJ1-1. This CDR3 spans 13 amino acids. The germline CDR1 and CDR2 sequences are GTSNPN and SVGIG (reference sequence). Written as DNA, the CDR3 is TGTGCCTGGAGTGTACAGGTTGTAAGTGGAGCTTTCTTT. Protein product: CAWSVQVVSGAFF.

The V call is TRBV6-1, the J call TRBJ1-2; 8 positions match TRBD1. Germline loops: CDR1 MNHNS, CDR2 SASEGT. There are 15 residues in the CDR3. V lost 3 bases, J lost 1 base, and 4 bases stayed unmatched. The CDR3 nucleotides read TGTGCCAGCAGTGATCGGACAGGGCTTAACTATGGCTACACCTTC. Amino acids: CASSDRTGLNYGYTF.